A single sample gave rise to the 20 T cell receptor beta chains below, sequenced in a study of CD8+CD57+ T cells in acquired aplastic anemia. The template used for profiling TCR beta VDJ and CDR3 was genomic DNA. TCRdb processed the reads anew with MiXCR; each CDR3 protein has one entry. The sample gives under 200,000 distinct CDR3 sequences, around 40% of which show up once; 0.85% to 1.3% is in the top ten. The specimen sequenced was sorted CD4+, CD8+, or CD8+CD57+ T cells (not recorded which) from PBMCs. The source of these receptors is a human donor in good health.

A few counts support this clonotype. One base away lies a much larger clone, so this may be a sequencing read error. V and J are TRBV20-1 and TRBJ2-3; 7 bases line up with TRBD2. Unmatched junction bases numbered 18, after V lost 8 bases and J lost 4 bases. This CDR3 contains 16 residues. Germline-derived CDR1 and CDR2 are DFQATT and SNEGSKA (reference sequence). DNA for the CDR3: TGCAGTACTAAGAGGGGAGCGGGGAGGATCGCAGATACGCAGTATTTT. Encoded protein: CSTKRGAGRIADTQYF.

Comment on this clonotype: A much larger clone lies a single base off, so this may be a read error. The conserved final phenylalanine or tryptophan is absent from the CDR3, which likely points to a read error. The V call is TRBV19, the J call TRBJ2-1, with D possibly matching TRBD2 (5 bases). Germline CDR1 reads LNHDA; CDR2 reads SQIVND (reference sequence). The length of the CDR3 is 15 residues. The V end was cut by 3 bases, the J end by 9 bases, with 18 bases between. CDR3 in amino acids: CASSIVIASQSEQFS. CDR3 DNA sequence: TGTGCCAGTAGTATCGTGATAGCGTCCCAAAGTGAGCAGTTCTCC.

The chain joins TRBV18 to TRBJ1-2; 10 bases are shared with TRBD1. The ends lost 4 bases at V and 5 bases at J; junction bases unmatched: 4. The germline V gene has CDR1 KGHSH and CDR2 LQKENI. This CDR3 is 14 amino acids long. CDR3 sequence (DNA): TGTGCCAGCTCACTAGGACAGGGGGATTATGGCTACACCTTC. Protein sequence: CASSLGQGDYGYTF.

This sequence joins TRBV24-1 and TRBJ2-2; TRBD1 agrees at 8 bases. V shed 3 bases and J 5 bases; nucleotides not matched to a gene: 4. The V gene's germline CDR1 is KGHDR and CDR2 SFDVKD. The CDR3 consists of 15 residues. CDR3: CATSDAGGLTGELFF. The CDR3 bases are TGTGCCACCAGTGATGCAGGGGGCCTTACCGGGGAGCTGTTTTTT.

On this clonotype: A much larger clone differs from this one at a single base, so this may be a read error. This rearrangement joins TRBV3-1 to TRBJ1-1, with D hard to call. CDR1 and CDR2 from the germline V gene are LGHDT and YNNKEL (reference sequence). The CDR3 runs to 11 residues. The chain's CDR3 is CASGQLAEAFF. CDR3 nucleotide sequence: TGTGCCAGCGGCCAGCTCGCTGAAGCTTTCTTT.

This chain connects TRBV9 to TRBJ1-3; TRBD1 agrees at 7 bases. V lost 3 bases and J lost 5; bases outside the gene matches: 8. The CDR3 extends over 15 amino acids. Germline V gene lookup returns CDR1 SGDLS and CDR2 YYNGEE. CDR3 nucleotide sequence: TGTGCCAGCAGCGCTGGCGGACAGGTCCGAAACACCATATATTTT. Its translation is CASSAGGQVRNTIYF.

This clonotype was counted at least ten times. The rearrangement uses TRBV2 and TRBJ2-2; possibly TRBD1 or TRBD2 for D (5 bases each). Germline values: CDR1 SNHLY, CDR2 FYNNEI. The CDR3 loop spans 12 amino acids. Between the trimmed V and J ends, which lost 7 bases and 6 bases, there was a span of 9 bases. Written as DNA, the CDR3 is TGTGCCAGCAAACGGGACGCCGGGGAGCTGTTTTTT. Protein: CASKRDAGELFF.

This clonotype has more than one count but fewer than ten. The chain employs TRBV29-1 and TRBJ2-7; TRBD1 matches 7 bases. Germline V gene lookup returns CDR1 SQVTM and CDR2 ANQGSEA. V shed 6 bases, J shed 0 bases, and the junction held 8 bases outside the gene matches. There are 14 residues in the CDR3. The DNA of the CDR3 is TGCAGCGTGGAGGCCAGGGGGACCTCCTACGAGCAGTACTTC. Translated: CSVEARGTSYEQYF.

The chain uses TRBV19 and TRBJ2-3, with a weak D call TRBD1 (6 bases). The CDR3 consists of 14 residues. The V gene's germline CDR1 is LNHDA and CDR2 SQIVND (reference sequence). Deletions cut 5 bases from V and 2 bases from J, with 11 bases between. The CDR3 DNA sequence: TGTGCCAGTAGTCAGGGGTTCTTCACAGATACGCAGTATTTT. This encodes CASSQGFFTDTQYF. The full variable domain, with the rest looked up from reference TRBV19 and TRBJ2-3, is DGGITQSPKYLFRKEGQNVTLSCEQNLNHDAMYWYRQDPGQGLRLIYYSQIVNDFQKGDIAEGYSVSREKKESFPLTVTSAQKNPTAFYLCASSQGFFTDTQYFGPGTRLTVL.

This clonotype was detected ten times or more. The chain carries TRBV5-1 and TRBJ2-7, with a weak D call TRBD2 (6 bases). Germline V lookup: CDR1 SGHRS, CDR2 YFSETQ. Between the trimmed V and J ends, which lost 0 bases and 2 bases, there was a span of 12 bases. This CDR3 spans 15 amino acids. For the CDR3, the DNA is TGCGCCAGCAGCTTGGATAGCGGAGCCCCCTACGAGCAGTACTTC. Protein: CASSLDSGAPYEQYF.

CDR3 amino acids: CASSYSKEETQYF. Written as DNA, the CDR3 is TGTGCCAGCAGTTACTCTAAAGAAGAGACCCAGTACTTC. The V and J genes are TRBV6-5 and TRBJ2-5, with D uncertain. Trimming removed 0 bases from V and 3 bases from J, with 5 bases in between. Germline CDR1 and CDR2: MNHEY and SVGAGI. This CDR3 comprises 13 residues.

To note about this clonotype: With a much larger clone just one base away, this may be a read error. The conserved closing phenylalanine or tryptophan is absent in this CDR3, likely reflecting a read error. The CDR3: CASSFRGQLKGYTS. In DNA form, the CDR3 reads TGTGCCAGCAGTTTCAGGGGACAGCTGAAGGGCTACACCTCC. The chain uses TRBV12-3 or TRBV12-4 and TRBJ1-2; 7 positions agree with TRBD1. This CDR3 is built from 14 residues. V trimming: 3 bases; J trimming: 8 bases; junction bases outside the gene matches: 9.

The V and J genes are TRBV6-1 and TRBJ1-1; D is perhaps TRBD1 (5 bases). V lost 6 bases and J lost 5, with 10 bases in between. The CDR3 sequence is 12 residues long. Per germline, CDR1 MNHNS and CDR2 SASEGT. The CDR3 loop reads CASRVGETEAFF. CDR3 sequence (DNA): TGTGCCAGCAGGGTAGGGGAGACTGAAGCTTTCTTT.

The chain couples TRBV7-9 to TRBJ1-2; D gene ambiguous. Germline V gene data show CDR1 as SEHNR and CDR2 as FQNEAQ (reference sequence). V was clipped by 5 bases and J by 3 bases, with 10 bases between them. This CDR3 has 13 residues. The CDR3 coding sequence is TGTGCCAGCAGCCCGGTGGCGGACTATGGCTACACCTTC. This gives the protein CASSPVADYGYTF.

Written as DNA, the CDR3 is TGTGCCAGCAGCCGACCATACAATGAGCAGTTCTTC. Its translation: CASSRPYNEQFF. This sequence joins TRBV6-1 and TRBJ2-1; no reliable D call. V was cut by 6 bases and J by 4 bases, with 7 bases left in between. The CDR3 sequence is 12 residues long. Germline V CDR1 and CDR2: MNHNS, SASEGT.

The chain is built from TRBV7-2 and TRBJ1-2; unclear D gene. The CDR3 runs 13 residues. The V gene lost 5 bases and the J gene lost 0 bases, with 7 bases spanning the gap. The germline V gene has CDR1 SGHTA and CDR2 FQGNSA. DNA for the CDR3: TGTGCCAGCAGCAGGGCCCCTAACTATGGCTACACCTTC. The encoded protein is CASSRAPNYGYTF.

This clonotype was detected many times. CDR3 in DNA: TGTGCCACCAGTTCGAAAACAACTAATGAAAAACTGTTTTTT. It is translated as CATSSKTTNEKLFF. J is TRBJ1-4 and V is TRBV24-1; D not certain. Germline loops: CDR1 KGHDR, CDR2 SFDVKD. The CDR3 has 14 residues. Trimming took 6 bases from V and 0 from J, leaving 7 bases between them.

CDR3: CSLRSGASGGEQFF. CDR3 nucleotide sequence: TGCAGCTTGCGATCTGGAGCGAGTGGGGGTGAGCAGTTCTTC. The V call is TRBV29-1, the J call TRBJ2-1, with D perhaps assigned TRBD1 or TRBD2 (5 bases each). The CDR3 has 14 amino acids. Looked up from germline, CDR1 is SQVTM and CDR2 is ANQGSEA. V was shortened by 8 bases and J by 9 bases, with 23 bases between the two germline ends.

As to this clonotype: The junction does not match germline at one end; this may be a read error. V and J are TRBV13 and TRBJ2-7; D remains ambiguous. The CDR3 consists of 13 residues. Germline values: CDR1 PRHDT, CDR2 FYEKMQ (reference sequence). DNA of the CDR3: TGTGCCATGACTGTGACGAGCTCCTTCGAGCAGTACTTC. It translates to CAMTVTSSFEQYF.

The J gene is TRBJ2-7, the V gene TRBV15, with TRBD2 as a possible D gene (7 bases). Trimming removed 5 bases at V and 4 bases at J, with 15 bases between. Looked up from germline, CDR1 is LNHNV and CDR2 is YYDKDF (reference sequence). The CDR3 contains 14 residues. The CDR3 DNA reads TGTGCCACCAGCGAGGGGGGGCGCGGGTACGAGCAGTACTTC. Its translation is CATSEGGRGYEQYF.